The 27 T cell receptor beta chains below all came from one sample that was sequenced in a study of beta chain features in type 1 diabetes. Since all of the isolated RNA was reverse transcribed, expressed TCRB transcripts were what got sequenced. Some clones are missing from TCRdb's copy, which holds only in-frame ones; the method was immunoSEQ multiplex PCR. Among some 400,000 clones listed, roughly 16% were seen once. Sequences were obtained from naive CD4+ T cells from blood. These receptors all stem from a woman between 18 and 29 years old in good health.

The chain has TRBV23-1 and TRBJ2-1; 11 positions agree with TRBD2. TRBV23-1 is marked as an open reading frame, function uncertain. This CDR3 contains 20 residues. V dropped 7 bases and J dropped 3; count of bases not matched to a gene: 20. The CDR3 loop reads CASNLPLLAGAHSCYNEQFF. For the CDR3, the DNA is TGCGCCAGCAACCTCCCATTACTAGCGGGAGCCCACTCCTGCTACAATGAGCAGTTCTTC.

The J gene is TRBJ1-2, the V gene TRBV27, with D uncertain. The CDR3 spans 14 residues. Germline CDR1 is MNHEY and CDR2 is SMNVEV (reference sequence). V dropped 4 bases and J dropped 6 bases, with 15 bases sitting between them. The CDR3 sequence is CASSWREGRDGYTF. CDR3 DNA sequence: TGTGCCAGCAGTTGGCGGGAGGGAAGAGATGGCTACACCTTC.

This clone was found a few times. J is TRBJ1-1 and V is TRBV29-1; 7 bases line up with TRBD1. The CDR3 length is 18 residues. After removal of 2 bases from V and 0 bases from J, the junction contained 15 bases not matched to a gene. Germline assignment: CDR1 SQVTM and CDR2 ANQGSEA. DNA of the CDR3: TGCAGCGTTGAATATCGGCCAGGGGGTTGGGGCTTGAACACTGAAGCTTTCTTT. This sequence encodes CSVEYRPGGWGLNTEAFF.

This chain connects TRBV30 to TRBJ1-1; the D gene is possibly TRBD1 (6 bases). The CDR3 has 14 amino acids. CDR1 and CDR2 from the germline V gene are GTSNPN and SVGIG (reference sequence). CDR3 region: CAAGDMGMNTEAFF. CDR3 in DNA: TGTGCGGCCGGGGACATGGGCATGAACACTGAAGCTTTCTTT.

The V gene is TRBV15, the J gene TRBJ1-1; D uncertain. Germline V gene data show CDR1 as LNHNV and CDR2 as YYDKDF (reference sequence). Trimming cost V 0 bases and J 8 bases, with 10 bases left between them. This CDR3 contains 13 residues. In DNA, the CDR3 is TGTGCCACCAGCAGAGATCTTGAGAAAGAAGCTTTCTTT. It encodes CATSRDLEKEAFF.

This clone was detected only a few times. CDR3 coding DNA: TGCAGCGTATCTGGGACAGGCTCCTACGAGCAGTACTTC. Translated: CSVSGTGSYEQYF. J is TRBJ2-7 and V is TRBV29-1; 8 nucleotides match TRBD1. V shed 6 bases and J 0 bases; nucleotides not matched to a gene: 4. The CDR3 covers 13 residues. The V gene's germline CDR1 is SQVTM and CDR2 ANQGSEA.

V usage is TRBV5-1 and J usage is TRBJ2-1; 7 bases align to TRBD1. With 4 bases clipped from V and 6 bases from J, the junction kept 7 bases outside the gene matches. The CDR3 is 14 amino acids. The germline V gene has CDR1 SGHRS and CDR2 YFSETQ. The CDR3 spells CASSRPGQPNEQFF. In DNA, the CDR3 is TGCGCCAGCAGCCGGCCGGGACAGCCCAATGAGCAGTTCTTC.

The rearrangement joins TRBV7-2 to TRBJ2-3; 11 bases are shared with TRBD2. CDR3 size: 15 residues. Trimming at V came to 8 bases and at J to 6 bases, leaving 10 bases not matched to a gene. Germline lookup yields CDR1 SGHTA and CDR2 FQGNSA. The CDR3 loop reads CASGLLAGAGDTQYF. For the CDR3, the DNA is TGTGCCAGCGGGTTACTAGCGGGAGCAGGGGATACGCAGTATTTT.

This clone was observed a few times. This chain uses TRBV7-2 with TRBJ2-1; 9 nucleotides line up with TRBD2. Trimming at V came to 5 bases and at J to 3 bases, leaving 11 bases not matched to a gene. The CDR3 consists of 17 residues. CDR1 is SGHTA, CDR2 FQGNSA, per germline. CDR3 nucleotides: TGTGCCAGCAGCCCCCTCTCCCCTAGCGGGAACTACAATGAGCAGTTCTTC. This gives the protein CASSPLSPSGNYNEQFF. Full variable domain (rest looked up from reference TRBV7-2 and TRBJ2-1): GAGVSQSPSNKVTEKGKDVELRCDPISGHTALYWYRQSLGQGLEFLIYFQGNSAPDKSGLPSDRFSAERTGGSVSTLTIQRTQQEDSAVYLCASSPLSPSGNYNEQFFGPGTRLTVL.

The chain couples TRBV6-5 to TRBJ2-5; 8 bases map to TRBD1. The CDR3 totals 14 residues. Germline CDR1 reads MNHEY; CDR2 reads SVGAGI. Trimming took 6 bases from V and 4 from J; bases not matched to a gene: 7. CDR3 region: CASSDRGWIETQYF. The CDR3 region has the DNA TGTGCCAGCAGCGACAGGGGATGGATAGAGACCCAGTACTTC.

The table lists this clone with a few counts. This chain links TRBV27 with TRBJ2-6, with D possibly matching TRBD1 (6 bases). V lost 8 bases and J lost 1, with 12 bases in between. This CDR3 spans 15 amino acids. Looked up from germline, CDR1 is MNHEY and CDR2 is SMNVEV (reference sequence). CDR3 in amino acids: CASLDSWSGANVLTF. The DNA of the CDR3 is TGTGCCAGCTTGGACAGTTGGTCTGGGGCCAACGTCCTGACTTTC.

The table lists this clone with a few counts. The CDR3 DNA follows: TGTGCCAGCAGCTCGAGCTGGGGGACAGGGGGTACCTTTGAGCAGTTCTTC. As protein: CASSSSWGTGGTFEQFF. The J gene is TRBJ2-1, the V gene TRBV11-2; 11 nucleotides line up with TRBD1. Trimming at V came to 4 bases and at J to 9 bases, leaving 14 bases not matched to a gene. The CDR3 spans 17 residues. Per germline, CDR1 SGHAT and CDR2 FQNNGV.

This clone was counted only a few times. This chain joins TRBV5-1 and TRBJ2-7, with D perhaps matching TRBD2 (6 bases). V was pared by 0 bases and J by 3 bases, with 10 bases between. From germline, CDR1 is SGHRS and CDR2 YFSETQ. The CDR3 sequence is 14 residues long. CDR3 in amino acids: CASSLVQGGYEQYF. The CDR3 DNA sequence: TGCGCCAGCAGCTTGGTGCAGGGAGGCTACGAGCAGTACTTC.

Concerning this clone itself: Other DNA sequences from this sample encode an identical CDR3 as well. The chain uses TRBV30 and TRBJ1-2; D not certain. This CDR3 comprises 12 residues. The germline CDR1 and CDR2 sequences are GTSNPN and SVGIG (reference sequence). Trimming took 4 bases from V and 1 from J, leaving 7 bases between them. CDR3 sequence (DNA): TGTGCCTGGAACCCGGGTAACTATGGCTACACCTTC. Amino acid sequence: CAWNPGNYGYTF.

This chain connects TRBV7-2 to TRBJ2-7; D is unresolved. CDR1 is SGHTA, CDR2 FQGNSA, per germline. V dropped 1 base and J dropped 4 bases, with 8 bases sitting between them. The CDR3 loop spans 13 amino acids. DNA of the CDR3: TGTGCCAGCAGCTTAGTGGTTAGATACGAGCAGTACTTC. It encodes CASSLVVRYEQYF.

This clone was picked up a small number of times. The V and J genes are TRBV6-1 and TRBJ2-4, with 7 bases matching TRBD1. The CDR3 length is 17 residues. The ends lost 4 bases at V and 0 bases at J; junction bases unmatched: 9. Germline V lookup: CDR1 MNHNS, CDR2 SASEGT. As DNA, the CDR3 is TGTGCCAGCAGTGGCGACCGAGGGGGCCTAGCCAAAAACATTCAGTACTTC. This sequence encodes CASSGDRGGLAKNIQYF.

There are a few counts of this clone. This rearrangement joins TRBV6-5 to TRBJ2-2; D remains unclear. In germline, CDR1 is MNHEY, CDR2 SVGAGI. The V and J ends lost 4 bases and 2 bases respectively, with 11 bases between them. The CDR3 is 15 residues long. DNA of the CDR3: TGTGCCAGCAGTTCTGGCGGATTAAACACCGGGGAGCTGTTTTTT. Amino acids: CASSSGGLNTGELFF.

This clone has more than one count but fewer than ten. The rearrangement links TRBV19 to TRBJ1-5, with TRBD1 matching over 7 bases. The CDR3 has 15 residues. The junction had 11 bases not matched to a gene; V was cut back by 5 bases and J by 7 bases. The germline CDR1 and CDR2 sequences are LNHDA and SQIVND (reference sequence). This CDR3 reads CASSSIIQGGQPQHF. For the CDR3, the DNA is TGTGCCAGTAGTTCAATAATCCAGGGGGGACAGCCCCAGCATTTT.

V and J are TRBV30 and TRBJ2-3; 7 bases line up with TRBD1. Germline-derived CDR1 and CDR2 are GTSNPN and SVGIG (reference sequence). The CDR3 sequence is 15 residues long. V lost 0 bases, J lost 1 base, and 4 bases stayed unmatched. CDR3 in amino acids: CAWSVTGIGTDTQYF. In DNA form, the CDR3 reads TGTGCCTGGAGTGTGACAGGGATCGGCACAGATACGCAGTATTTT.

CDR3 in DNA: TGTGCCAGCCTCCCTTTCACTGAAGCTTTCTTT. As protein: CASLPFTEAFF. V and J are TRBV5-8 and TRBJ1-1; D gene uncertain. V was clipped by 7 bases and J by 4 bases, with 8 bases between them. CDR1 is SGHTS and CDR2 is YDEGEE in the germline V gene. This CDR3 has 11 amino acids.

This clone was seen a handful of times. The V and J genes are TRBV4-1 and TRBJ1-2; no definite D call. Germline V lookup: CDR1 MGHRA, CDR2 YSYEKL. V lost 1 base and J lost 5, with 17 bases in between. The CDR3 loop spans 16 amino acids. CDR3 amino acids: CASSQGSGPSSYGYTF. In DNA, the CDR3 is TGCGCCAGCAGCCAAGGTAGCGGACCCTCGTCGTATGGCTACACCTTC.

This clone appeared a few times. CDR3 nucleotide sequence: TGTGCCAGTAGACAGGGGGCTATGGATACGCAGTATTTT. As protein: CASRQGAMDTQYF. The chain has TRBV7-9 and TRBJ2-3, with 10 nucleotides matching TRBD1. Germline CDR1 is SEHNR and CDR2 is FQNEAQ (reference sequence). The CDR3 is 13 residues long. The J segment lost 6 bases and the V segment lost 9 bases, leaving 6 bases of the junction unmatched.

The rearrangement uses TRBV7-9 and TRBJ2-1; 9 bases align to TRBD2. The CDR3 totals 14 residues. Per germline, CDR1 SEHNR and CDR2 FQNEAQ (reference sequence). Trimming took 3 bases from V and 7 from J; bases not matched to a gene: 4. The CDR3 is CASSFQLAGNEQFF. The CDR3 DNA reads TGTGCCAGCAGCTTTCAGCTAGCGGGGAATGAGCAGTTCTTC.

This clone was found a few times. V usage is TRBV30 and J usage is TRBJ1-2; possibly TRBD1 for D (5 bases). This CDR3 is 13 amino acids long. Germline loops: CDR1 GTSNPN, CDR2 SVGIG (reference sequence). Trimming shortened V by 3 bases and J by 2 bases, and 10 bases separated the two germline ends. The CDR3 DNA follows: TGTGCCTGGAGGGGGCAGGGCAACTATGGCTACACCTTC. Its translation is CAWRGQGNYGYTF.

This clone has more than one count but fewer than ten. The chain couples TRBV5-1 to TRBJ2-7; 9 nucleotides line up with TRBD1. The CDR3 is made up of 13 amino acids. The V segment lost 4 bases and the J segment 5 bases; nucleotides outside the gene matches: 4. Germline-derived CDR1 and CDR2 are SGHRS and YFSETQ. The chain's CDR3 is CASSGDRAHEQYF. CDR3 sequence (DNA): TGCGCCAGCAGCGGGGACAGGGCCCACGAGCAGTACTTC.

The chain uses TRBV29-1 and TRBJ2-7, with D uncertain. This CDR3 is 11 amino acids long. V was cut by 2 bases and J by 3 bases, with 5 bases left in between. Germline CDR1 is SQVTM and CDR2 is ANQGSEA. The CDR3 sequence is CSVESLYEQYF. The CDR3 DNA is TGCAGCGTTGAATCACTCTACGAGCAGTACTTC.

The genes are TRBV9 and TRBJ2-1; TRBD2 matches at 9 bases. This CDR3 is built from 16 residues. The V gene's germline CDR1 is SGDLS and CDR2 YYNGEE. After removal of 0 bases from V and 7 bases from J, the junction contained 8 bases not matched to a gene. The CDR3 sequence is CASSVDLAGVGNEQFF. As DNA, the CDR3 is TGTGCCAGCAGCGTAGATTTAGCGGGAGTGGGGAATGAGCAGTTCTTC. Combining the CDR3 with reference TRBV9 and TRBJ2-1 gives the whole variable domain DSGVTQTPKHLITATGQRVTLRCSPRSGDLSVYWYQQSLDQGLQFLIQYYNGEERAKGNILERFSAQQFPDLHSELNLSSLELGDSALYFCASSVDLAGVGNEQFFGPGTRLTVL.